The 18 T cell receptor beta chains below were found in one sample sequenced in a study of immune evolution from preneoplasia to lung adenocarcinoma. TCRdb keeps only in-frame clones here, not all; method: immunoSEQ multiplex PCR. The sample has about 5,600 clones, about 70% seen once. The sample was FFPE lung adenocarcinoma in situ tissue. These receptors were taken from a person in their sixties or seventies with lung adenocarcinoma.

The V and J genes are TRBV5-3 and TRBJ1-1; D remains ambiguous. TRBV5-3 qualifies as an ORF whose function is uncertain. The ends were cut back, 1 base at V and 1 base at J, with 14 bases in the middle. The CDR3 extends over 16 amino acids. CDR3 amino acids: CARSLFFPAENTEAFF. DNA for the CDR3: TGTGCCAGAAGCTTGTTCTTTCCCGCAGAGAACACTGAAGCTTTCTTT.

The CDR3 DNA reads as TGTGCCAGCAGCCCCCAGTCAGGACTACAATACTTC. As protein: CASSPQSGLQYF. V usage is TRBV28 and J usage is TRBJ2-4, with D possibly TRBD2 on 6 matching bases. The CDR3 loop spans 12 amino acids. Trimming removed 6 bases at V and 16 bases at J, with 19 bases between. Germline loops: CDR1 MDHEN, CDR2 SYDVKM.

The V and J genes are TRBV7-2 and TRBJ2-7; D tentatively reads TRBD1 or TRBD2 (6 bases each). This CDR3 is built from 15 residues. CDR1 is SGHTA and CDR2 is FQGNSA in the germline V gene. The ends were cut back, 5 bases at V and 4 bases at J, with 18 bases in the middle. CDR3 amino acids: CASSLMGGPLYEQYF. The CDR3 region has the DNA TGTGCCAGCAGCCTAATGGGGGGCCCTTTATACGAGCAGTACTTC.

CDR3 DNA: TGCGCCAGCAGCTTGGATGCTCCCAATGGAAACACCATATATTTT. This translates into CASSLDAPNGNTIYF. The chain is built from TRBV5-1 and TRBJ1-3; no reliable D call. The CDR3 contains 15 residues. V was pared by 0 bases and J by 3 bases, with 10 bases between. Germline CDR1 reads SGHRS; CDR2 reads YFSETQ.

Turning to this clone: Sequence at one end of the junction differs from germline and may be a read error. This rearrangement joins TRBV7-6 to TRBJ2-7, with 7 bases fitting TRBD2. This CDR3 is 14 amino acids long. CDR1 SGHVS and CDR2 FNYEAQ come from the germline V gene. The CDR3 sequence is CASSPRGGTYKQYF. CDR3 coding DNA: TGTGCCAGCAGTCCCCGGGGAGGGACCTACAAGCAGTACTTC.

The V gene is TRBV28, the J gene TRBJ2-2; TRBD2 matches 7 bases. The CDR3 contains 12 residues. CDR1 and CDR2 (germline): MDHEN, SYDVKM. J lost 10 bases, V lost 10 bases, and 9 bases had no gene match. CDR3 sequence: CATSGLAEELFF. The CDR3 DNA reads as TGTGCCACCTCCGGGCTAGCGGAGGAGCTGTTTTTT.

The chain employs TRBV5-1 and TRBJ1-6; no clear D gene. Germline loops: CDR1 SGHRS, CDR2 YFSETQ. V dropped 5 bases and J dropped 5 bases, with 11 bases sitting between them. This CDR3 spans 14 amino acids. The chain's CDR3 is CASRDGANNSPLHF. The CDR3 DNA reads as TGCGCCAGCAGGGACGGAGCGAATAATTCACCCCTCCACTTT.

The V gene is TRBV11-2, the J gene TRBJ2-3, with TRBD2 matching over 10 bases. The J segment lost 6 bases and the V segment lost 6 bases, leaving 9 bases of the junction unmatched. This CDR3 comprises 15 residues. Per the germline V gene, CDR1 is SGHAT and CDR2 is FQNNGV. The CDR3 DNA reads as TGTGCCAGCAGTCATTTAGCGGGGGGTTCGGATACGCAGTATTTT. Protein product: CASSHLAGGSDTQYF. The full variable domain, in which reference TRBV11-2 and TRBJ2-3 provide the parts outside the CDR3, is EAGVAQSPRYKIIEKRQSVAFWCNPISGHATLYWYQQILGQGPKLLIQFQNNGVVDDSQLPKDRFSAERLKGVDSTLKIQPAKLEDSAVYLCASSHLAGGSDTQYFGPGTRLTVL.

V is TRBV7-8 and J is TRBJ1-2; 10 nucleotides line up with TRBD1. In germline, CDR1 is SGHVS, CDR2 FQNEAQ. J lost 3 bases, V lost 5 bases, and 9 bases had no gene match. This CDR3 spans 16 amino acids. The CDR3 protein is CASSTRQGAIHYGYTF. DNA of the CDR3: TGTGCCAGCAGCACCCGACAGGGGGCAATCCACTATGGCTACACCTTC.

The chain is built from TRBV9 and TRBJ2-2; no clear D. Germline CDR1 is SGDLS and CDR2 is YYNGEE. This CDR3 contains 17 residues. Trimming pared 1 base from V and 2 bases from J, leaving 15 bases between. The CDR3 DNA sequence: TGTGCCAGCAGCGTAAGCAATTTTGGCAGCAACACCGGGGAGCTGTTTTTT. Translated: CASSVSNFGSNTGELFF.

This clone was observed once. The CDR3 DNA sequence: TGTGCCAGCAGCGCCAGACCCACTCCGAACACCGGGGAGCTGTTTTTT. This gives the protein CASSARPTPNTGELFF. This rearrangement joins TRBV7-2 to TRBJ2-2; D call uncertain. Germline V gene data show CDR1 as SGHTA and CDR2 as FQGNSA. Trimming pared 5 bases from V and 0 bases from J, leaving 13 bases between. The CDR3 has 16 amino acids.

The rearrangement joins TRBV7-9 to TRBJ1-1; no definite D call. CDR1 is SEHNR and CDR2 is FQNEAQ in the germline V gene (reference sequence). This CDR3 has 14 amino acids. Trimming stripped 9 bases from V and 3 bases from J, with 17 bases between. CDR3 DNA sequence: TGTGCCAGTACCGACAACGGAGCCTACACTGAAGCTTTCTTT. The encoded protein is CASTDNGAYTEAFF.

The chain employs TRBV5-4 and TRBJ2-1, with 9 bases lining up with TRBD2. Germline V lookup: CDR1 SGHNT, CDR2 YYREEE (reference sequence). CDR3 size: 15 residues. V lost 2 bases, J lost 6 bases, and 6 bases stayed unmatched. The CDR3 here is CASSFSAGGRNEQFF. Written as DNA, the CDR3 is TGTGCCAGCAGCTTCTCGGCGGGGGGGCGCAATGAGCAGTTCTTC.

This clone has only a few counts. This chain connects TRBV6-1 to TRBJ2-6; no clear D. The germline V gene has CDR1 MNHNS and CDR2 SASEGT. The CDR3 is made up of 15 amino acids. Trimming took off 2 bases at V and 0 bases at J, with 5 bases between the two ends. CDR3 amino acids: CASSETFSGANVLTF. CDR3 sequence (DNA): TGTGCCAGCAGTGAAACCTTCTCTGGGGCCAACGTCCTGACTTTC.

The J gene is TRBJ2-7, the V gene TRBV6-6; 9 positions agree with TRBD1. The germline V gene has CDR1 MNHNY and CDR2 SVGAGI (reference sequence). The CDR3 runs 14 residues. V trimming: 0 bases; J trimming: 7 bases; junction bases outside the gene matches: 4. The DNA of the CDR3 is TGTGCCAGCAGTTACTCGGGGACAGGGATAGAGCAGTACTTC. Amino acid sequence: CASSYSGTGIEQYF.

The chain is built from TRBV25-1 and TRBJ2-7, with D unresolved. Looked up from germline, CDR1 is MGHDK and CDR2 is SYGVNS. The CDR3 loop spans 13 amino acids. Trimming took 8 bases from V and 4 from J, leaving 15 bases between them. CDR3: CASLGSSQYEQYF. The CDR3 region has the DNA TGTGCCAGCTTAGGCTCCAGCCAGTACGAGCAGTACTTC.

This clone was found once. The V call is TRBV28, the J call TRBJ2-1, with TRBD1 matching 9 bases. CDR1 and CDR2 (germline): MDHEN, SYDVKM. After removal of 5 bases from V and 7 bases from J, the junction contained 9 bases not matched to a gene. This CDR3 region has 15 residues. The CDR3 loop reads CASSITGGIRNEQFF. CDR3 in DNA: TGTGCCAGCAGTATAACAGGGGGCATAAGAAATGAGCAGTTCTTC. Complete variable domain (other parts from reference TRBV28 and TRBJ2-1): DVKVTQSSRYLVKRTGEKVFLECVQDMDHENMFWYRQDPGLGLRLIYFSYDVKMKEKGDIPEGYSVSREKKERFSLILESASTNQTSMYLCASSITGGIRNEQFFGPGTRLTVL.

This chain connects TRBV7-2 to TRBJ2-2, with unresolved D. V dropped 5 bases and J dropped 1 base, with 14 bases sitting between them. This CDR3 has 16 residues. Germline V gene data show CDR1 as SGHTA and CDR2 as FQGNSA. The CDR3 loop is CASSIQSAGNTGELFF. The CDR3 DNA reads as TGTGCCAGCAGCATACAGAGCGCCGGGAACACCGGGGAGCTGTTTTTT.